This TCR beta chain was identified during a study of STAT5B mutations in CD4+ large granular lymphocyte leukemia. Produced via immunoSEQ multiplex PCR; TCRdb's table is partial and in-frame only. The sample yields 34,000 or so clones, around four fifths seen once. The CDR3 has 14 amino acids. Trimming removed 4 bases at V and 2 bases at J, with 8 bases between. In germline, CDR1 is MNHNS, CDR2 SASEGT. In this sample, this clone turned up once. The rearrangement joins TRBV6-1 to TRBJ2-2, with no clear D. Sequences were obtained from CD4+ T cells from blood buffy coats. This receptor was obtained from a human donor in good health. In nucleotides, the CDR3 is TGTGCCAGCAGTGCGACGTCCAACACCGGGGAGCTGTTTTTT. It is translated as CASSATSNTGELFF.